These 7 T cell receptor beta chains share one sample of origin, sequenced in a study of blood T cell repertoires in COVID-19. This table comes from immunoSEQ multiplex PCR, and its TCRdb copy is limited to in-frame clones, with some not included. Of more than 85,000 clones detected, around 84% appear once; the ten largest clones hold approximately 15%. The specimen was peripheral blood. The receptors come from a woman of 80 years or more with acute or convalescent COVID-19.

The J gene is TRBJ2-3, the V gene TRBV7-2; 7 positions match TRBD2. The CDR3 is 13 residues long. V was pared by 5 bases and J by 8 bases, with 7 bases of the junction left unmatched. CDR1 and CDR2 (germline): SGHTA, FQGNSA. The CDR3 DNA sequence: TGTGCCAGCAGCACTCGGGAGGAAGGTACGCAGTATTTT. It is translated as CASSTREEGTQYF. Filled out from reference TRBV7-2 and TRBJ2-3, the complete variable domain reads GAGVSQSPSNKVTEKGKDVELRCDPISGHTALYWYRQSLGQGLEFLIYFQGNSAPDKSGLPSDRFSAERTGGSVSTLTIQRTQQEDSAVYLCASSTREEGTQYFGPGTRLTVL.

V and J are TRBV25-1 and TRBJ2-7; 10 bases map to TRBD2. Per the germline V gene, CDR1 is MGHDK and CDR2 is SYGVNS. This CDR3 spans 13 amino acids. J lost 4 bases, V lost 7 bases, and 4 bases had no gene match. Here the CDR3 reads CASKAGGWYEQYV. CDR3 bases: TGTGCCAGCAAAGCGGGAGGGTGGTACGAGCAGTACGTC.

The chain joins TRBV9 to TRBJ2-7; 9 nucleotides agree with TRBD1. The trim removed 3 bases at V and 2 bases at J, leaving 12 bases unmatched. CDR3 length equals 17 residues. Germline CDR1 reads SGDLS; CDR2 reads YYNGEE. The CDR3 here is CASSAPFRDRATYEQYV. CDR3 coding DNA: TGTGCCAGCAGCGCGCCCTTCAGGGACAGGGCAACCTACGAGCAGTACGTC.

Only a few counts were recorded for this clone. The gene calls are TRBV5-1 and TRBJ1-2; 11 bases line up with TRBD1. The CDR3 spans 16 residues. Germline V lookup: CDR1 SGHRS, CDR2 YFSETQ. J lost 5 bases, V lost 0 bases, and 6 bases had no gene match. The DNA for the CDR3 is TGCGCCAGCAGCTTGGTTGGGACAGGGGGTAGTTATGGCTACACCTTC. Residues: CASSLVGTGGSYGYTF.

The chain couples TRBV12-3 or TRBV12-4 to TRBJ2-1, with 7 bases identical to TRBD2. Trimming at V came to 10 bases and at J to 6 bases, leaving 9 bases not matched to a gene. The CDR3 sequence is 13 residues long. In DNA, the CDR3 is TGTGCCACTGGGGCGGGAGAAGTCAATGAGCAGTTCTTC. Translated: CATGAGEVNEQFF.

The rearrangement uses TRBV9 and TRBJ2-2; TRBD1 aligns across 7 bases. This CDR3 is built from 16 residues. Germline CDR1 and CDR2: SGDLS and YYNGEE. The J segment lost 2 bases and the V segment lost 0 bases, leaving 4 bases of the junction unmatched. CDR3 loop: CASSVGTGDNTGELFF. The CDR3 DNA sequence: TGTGCCAGCAGCGTAGGTACAGGGGACAACACCGGGGAGCTGTTTTTT. Variable domain in full (rest from reference TRBV9 and TRBJ2-2): DSGVTQTPKHLITATGQRVTLRCSPRSGDLSVYWYQQSLDQGLQFLIQYYNGEERAKGNILERFSAQQFPDLHSELNLSSLELGDSALYFCASSVGTGDNTGELFFGEGSRLTVL.

The chain couples TRBV4-3 to TRBJ2-1, with 8 nucleotides matching TRBD2. V was pared by 4 bases and J by 9 bases, with 5 bases of the junction left unmatched. Germline loops: CDR1 LGHNA, CDR2 YSLEER. The CDR3 has 13 residues. As DNA, the CDR3 is TGCGCCAGCAGCCCCCTAACTAGCGGTGAGCAGTTCTTC. Translated: CASSPLTSGEQFF.